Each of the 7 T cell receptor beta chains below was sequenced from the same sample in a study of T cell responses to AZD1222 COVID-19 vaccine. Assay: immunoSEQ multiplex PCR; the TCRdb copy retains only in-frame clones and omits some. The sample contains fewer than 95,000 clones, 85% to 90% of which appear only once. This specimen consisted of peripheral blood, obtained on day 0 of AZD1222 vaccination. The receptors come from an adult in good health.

For the CDR3, the DNA is TGTGCCAGCAGCGTAGTTGAGGGGTCAAACGAGCAGTACTTC. This encodes CASSVVEGSNEQYF. The V call is TRBV9, the J call TRBJ2-7; D may match TRBD1 or TRBD2 (5 bases each). The length of the CDR3 is 14 residues. Germline V gene sequence: CDR1 SGDLS, CDR2 YYNGEE. Trimming shortened V by 0 bases and J by 5 bases, and 12 bases separated the two germline ends.

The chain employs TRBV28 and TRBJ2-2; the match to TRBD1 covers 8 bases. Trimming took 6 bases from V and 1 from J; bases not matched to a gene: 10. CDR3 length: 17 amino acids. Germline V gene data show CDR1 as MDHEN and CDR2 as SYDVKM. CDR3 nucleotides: TGTGCCAGCAGAGGACAGGGTCTAAGGAGGAACACCGGGGAGCTGTTTTTT. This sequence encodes CASRGQGLRRNTGELFF.

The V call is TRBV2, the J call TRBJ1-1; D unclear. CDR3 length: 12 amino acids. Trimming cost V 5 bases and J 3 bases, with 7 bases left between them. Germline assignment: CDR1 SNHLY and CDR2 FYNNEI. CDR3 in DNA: TGTGCCAGCAGTATAGACTACACTGAAGCTTTCTTT. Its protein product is CASSIDYTEAFF. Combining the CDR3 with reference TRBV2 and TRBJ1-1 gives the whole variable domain EPEVTQTPSHQVTQMGQEVILRCVPISNHLYFYWYRQILGQKVEFLVSFYNNEISEKSEIFDDQFSVERPDGSNFTLKIRSTKLEDSAMYFCASSIDYTEAFFGQGTRLTVV.

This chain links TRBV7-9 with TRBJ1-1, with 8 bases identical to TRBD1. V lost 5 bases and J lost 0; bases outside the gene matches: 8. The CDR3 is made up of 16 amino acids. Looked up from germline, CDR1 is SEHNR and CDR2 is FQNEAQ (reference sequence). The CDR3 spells CASSTWTGHMNTEAFF. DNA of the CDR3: TGTGCCAGCAGCACCTGGACAGGGCACATGAACACTGAAGCTTTCTTT.

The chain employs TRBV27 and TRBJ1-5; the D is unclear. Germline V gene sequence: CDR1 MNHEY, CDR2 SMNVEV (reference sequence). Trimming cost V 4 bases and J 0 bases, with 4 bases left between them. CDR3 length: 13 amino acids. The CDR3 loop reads CASSSYSNQPQHF. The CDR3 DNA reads TGTGCCAGCAGTTCATATAGCAATCAGCCCCAGCATTTT.

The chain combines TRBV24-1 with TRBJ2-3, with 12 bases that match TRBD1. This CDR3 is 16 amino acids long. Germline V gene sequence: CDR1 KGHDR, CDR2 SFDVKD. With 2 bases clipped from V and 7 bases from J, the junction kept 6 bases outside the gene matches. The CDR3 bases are TGTGCCACCAGTGATTCTCCGGGACAGGGGGCTTATACGCAGTATTTT. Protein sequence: CATSDSPGQGAYTQYF.

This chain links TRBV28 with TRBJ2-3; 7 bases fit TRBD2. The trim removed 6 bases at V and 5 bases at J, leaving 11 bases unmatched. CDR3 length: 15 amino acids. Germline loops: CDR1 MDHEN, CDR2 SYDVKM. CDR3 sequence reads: CASSPAGRLGDTQYF. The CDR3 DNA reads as TGTGCCAGCAGCCCGGCCGGGAGGTTAGGAGATACGCAGTATTTT.